Listed below are T cell receptor beta chains from one sample, sequenced in a study of Ad26.COV2.S vaccination and SARS-CoV-2 variants. The data were produced by immunoSEQ multiplex PCR, yet TCRdb's version contains in-frame clones alone and is incomplete. Of about 480,000 clones listed, approximately 90% were seen once; the top ten hold 9.5% to 15%. Source: peripheral blood, taken in a trial of Ad26.COV2.S vaccine versus placebo. The receptors originated from a person aged 18-60 years who received the Ad26.COV2.S COVID-19 vaccine or a placebo. Each CDR3 is given with its conserved first and last residue. The order of the fields is D gene, J gene, clone size, V gene, CDR3 protein, CDR3 DNA. The D gene is left open where the match is weak. The size field is filled for only some rows; it gives once, few, many or a size class.

TRBD1,TRBJ1-3,few,TRBV6-6,CASRRGGTGPLGGNTIYF,TGTGCCAGCAGGCGAGGCGGGACAGGGCCCCTCGGTGGAAACACCATATATTTT
-,TRBJ1-1,many,TRBV2,CASSETRTRDTEAFF,TGTGCCAGCAGTGAAACCAGGACAAGGGACACTGAAGCTTTCTTT
-,TRBJ1-3,-,TRBV4-3,CASSHTHGTGNTIYF,TGCGCCAGCAGCCACACTCACGGGACCGGAAACACCATATATTTT
TRBD2,TRBJ2-2,-,TRBV5-4,CASSLRGRNTGELFF,TGTGCCAGCAGCTTGCGCGGGAGGAACACCGGGGAGCTGTTTTTT
-,TRBJ2-7,-,TRBV6-6,CASRASGYEQYF,TGTGCCAGCCGGGCCAGCGGCTACGAGCAGTACTTC
-,TRBJ2-6,-,TRBV24-1,CATSVAGASSGANVLTF,TGTGCCACCAGTGTGGCAGGGGCCAGCTCTGGGGCCAACGTCCTGACTTTC
-,TRBJ2-2,-,TRBV14,CASSQDNRNTGELFF,TGTGCCAGCAGCCAAGATAACCGGAACACCGGGGAGCTGTTTTTT
TRBD1,TRBJ2-1,-,TRBV2,CASRDGTGGREQFF,TGTGCCAGCAGGGATGGGACAGGTGGCCGAGAGCAGTTCTTC
-,TRBJ1-1,-,TRBV13,CASSPGGRAFEAFF,TGTGCCAGCAGCCCTGGTGGCAGGGCTTTTGAAGCTTTCTTT
-,TRBJ1-1,once,TRBV12-3/TRBV12-4,CASSLPGGAFF,TGTGCCAGCAGTTTACCCGGGGGAGCTTTCTTT
TRBD1,TRBJ1-1,once,TRBV12-3/TRBV12-4,CASSLGDRGEAFF,TGTGCCAGCAGTTTAGGGGACAGGGGTGAAGCTTTCTTT
-,TRBJ2-3,-,TRBV15,CATSRVINDPTQYF,TGTGCCACCAGCAGAGTTATCAACGACCCGACGCAGTATTTT
-,TRBJ1-2,-,TRBV11-2,CASSPGQRTYGYTF,TGTGCCAGCAGCCCCGGACAGAGAACCTATGGCTACACCTTC
-,TRBJ1-1,-,TRBV5-1,CASSSGASTVYTEAFF,TGCGCCAGCAGCTCCGGAGCATCGACAGTCTACACTGAAGCTTTCTTT
-,TRBJ2-2,-,TRBV4-2,CASSLLGGLRTGELFF,TGTGCCAGCAGCCTCCTGGGGGGGCTCCGCACCGGGGAGCTGTTTTTT
-,TRBJ2-7,-,TRBV3-1/TRBV3-2,CASSQDRVYEQYF,TGTGCCAGCAGCCAAGATCGGGTCTACGAGCAGTACTTC
-,TRBJ2-7,-,TRBV12-2,CASRPQRREVAPAGYF,TGTGCAAGTCGCCCCCAGAGACGGGAGGTTGCCCCAGCTGGATACTTC
-,TRBJ1-3,-,TRBV30,CAALDSSGNTIYF,TGTGCCGCGCTGGACAGCTCTGGAAACACCATATATTTT
-,TRBJ2-5,-,TRBV6-2/TRBV6-3,CASSYRTAQETQYF,TGTGCCAGCAGTTACCGGACAGCACAAGAGACCCAGTACTTC
-,TRBJ2-1,-,TRBV5-4,CASSSVGVGNEQFF,TGTGCCAGCAGCAGCGTTGGGGTTGGGAATGAGCAGTTCTTC
-,TRBJ2-7,-,TRBV18,CASSPGTTYEQYF,TGTGCCAGCTCACCCGGGACAACCTACGAGCAGTACTTC
TRBD1,TRBJ1-2,-,TRBV28,CASANRGQEPFW,TGTGCCAGCGCTAACCGAGGACAGGAACCCTTCTGG
-,TRBJ1-1,-,TRBV5-8,CASTSMGTNTEAFF,TGTGCCAGCACCTCAATGGGGACTAACACTGAAGCTTTCTTT
-,TRBJ2-2,-,TRBV30,CACGSSFGELFF,TGTGCCTGTGGGAGTAGCTTCGGGGAGCTGTTTTTT
-,TRBJ2-5,-,TRBV28,CASSLGYQETQYF,TGTGCCAGCAGTTTAGGGTACCAAGAGACCCAGTACTTC
-,TRBJ2-7,-,TRBV28,CASRMPLGAREQYF,TGTGCCAGCAGGATGCCTTTAGGAGCGAGGGAGCAGTACTTC
-,TRBJ1-2,-,TRBV7-9,CASSRAGGANYGYTF,TGTGCCAGCAGCCGGGCGGGGGGTGCTAACTATGGCTACACCTTC
-,TRBJ2-3,-,TRBV11-3,CASSLHPSTDTQYF,TGTGCCAGCAGCTTACACCCTAGCACAGATACGCAGTATTTT
TRBD1,TRBJ2-2,-,TRBV7-9,CASNLGQGILQGGELFF,TGTGCCAGCAACCTTGGACAGGGGATTCTTCAAGGCGGGGAGCTGTTTTTT
-,TRBJ1-1,-,TRBV27,CASWPAGLNFTEAFF,TGTGCCTCCTGGCCCGCGGGCTTGAATTTCACTGAAGCTTTCTTT
TRBD1,TRBJ2-3,-,TRBV29-1,CSVRIGARQGANTDTQYF,TGCAGCGTTAGGATCGGGGCCCGACAGGGGGCAAACACAGATACGCAGTATTTT
-,TRBJ1-2,-,TRBV11-1,CASSLDPGIGYTF,TGTGCCAGCAGCTTAGATCCCGGAATCGGCTACACCTTC
-,TRBJ2-1,-,TRBV9,CASSLAYNEQFF,TGTGCCAGCAGCCTCGCTTACAATGAGCAGTTCTTC
-,TRBJ1-1,-,TRBV30,CAWSDQTPTEAFF,TGTGCCTGGAGTGACCAAACCCCAACTGAAGCTTTCTTT
-,TRBJ1-1,-,TRBV6-2/TRBV6-3,CASSYRGPLTEAFF,TGTGCCAGCAGTTACCGCGGCCCCCTCACTGAAGCTTTCTTT
-,TRBJ2-7,-,TRBV18,CASSPLGYQVYEQYF,TGTGCCAGCTCACCACTAGGTTATCAGGTTTACGAGCAGTACTTC
-,TRBJ1-3,-,TRBV28,CASSPPARNTIYF,TGTGCCAGCAGCCCGCCGGCGAGAAACACCATATATTTT
-,TRBJ2-1,-,TRBV2,CASESLANEQFF,TGTGCCAGCGAAAGCCTAGCCAATGAGCAGTTCTTC
-,TRBJ2-1,-,TRBV11-2,CASTRGAVYNEQFF,TGTGCCAGCACCAGGGGCGCGGTCTACAATGAGCAGTTCTTC
TRBD1,TRBJ1-6,-,TRBV7-9,CASSLGQGRSPLHF,TGTGCCAGCAGCTTAGGACAGGGGCGGTCACCCCTCCACTTT
-,TRBJ2-1,-,TRBV9,CASSASQGDEQFF,TGTGCCAGCAGCGCATCACAGGGCGATGAGCAGTTCTTC
-,TRBJ2-7,-,TRBV7-8,CASSLGARAPYEQYF,TGTGCCAGCAGCTTAGGGGCGAGAGCGCCCTACGAGCAGTACTTC
-,TRBJ1-5,-,TRBV9,CASSVGYGNQPQHF,TGTGCCAGCAGCGTAGGTTACGGGAATCAGCCCCAGCATTTT
-,TRBJ1-1,-,TRBV2,CASSGSMRRGNTEAFF,TGTGCCAGCAGTGGATCGATGCGACGGGGGAACACTGAAGCTTTCTTT
TRBD2,TRBJ2-7,-,TRBV10-3,CATLAGGPHEQYF,TGTGCCACCTTAGCGGGAGGGCCCCACGAGCAGTACTTC
-,TRBJ1-3,-,TRBV5-1,CASSPHSGNTIYF,TGCGCCAGCAGCCCCCACTCTGGAAACACCATATATTTT
TRBD2,TRBJ2-7,once,TRBV7-9,CASSPGAGASYEQYF,TGTGCCAGCAGCCCGGGAGCGGGAGCCTCCTACGAGCAGTACTTC
-,TRBJ2-1,-,TRBV28,CASSHYNEQFF,TGTGCCAGCAGCCATTACAATGAGCAGTTCTTC
-,TRBJ1-5,few,TRBV28,CASRIIRQADQPQHF,TGTGCCAGCAGAATTATCAGGCAGGCGGATCAGCCCCAGCATTTT
TRBD1,TRBJ2-2,-,TRBV7-6,CASSYFTPLTGKGTGELFF,TGTGCCAGCAGCTATTTCACCCCACTGACAGGGAAGGGCACCGGGGAGCTGTTTTTT
-,TRBJ1-6,-,TRBV2,CASSERGADNSPLHF,TGTGCCAGCAGTGAAAGAGGGGCGGATAATTCACCCCTCCACTTT
-,TRBJ1-5,-,TRBV18,CASSPQGMGQPQHF,TGTGCCAGCTCACCTCAGGGGATGGGTCAGCCCCAGCATTTT
-,TRBJ1-6,-,TRBV28,CASRGDYGSPLHF,TGTGCCAGCAGAGGGGATTATGGTTCACCCCTCCACTTT
-,TRBJ2-3,-,TRBV24-1,CATSEGSTFTDTQYF,TGTGCCACCAGTGAAGGATCGACTTTTACAGATACGCAGTATTTT
-,TRBJ1-2,-,TRBV27,CASSLYANYGYTF,TGTGCCAGCAGTTTATACGCGAACTATGGCTACACCTTC
-,TRBJ1-4,-,TRBV7-9,CASSRGGPNEKLFF,TGTGCCAGCAGCCGTGGAGGTCCAAATGAAAAACTGTTTTTT
-,TRBJ1-6,-,TRBV3-1/TRBV3-2,CASRSGPGAPLHF,TGTGCCAGCAGGTCAGGGCCAGGGGCGCCCCTCCACTTT
TRBD2,TRBJ2-1,-,TRBV29-1,CSGTPRLADRISSSYNEQFF,TGCAGCGGGACACCGAGACTAGCGGATCGTATATCAAGCTCCTACAATGAGCAGTTCTTC
-,TRBJ2-3,-,TRBV7-2,CASRGRGSTDTQYF,TGTGCCAGCAGGGGACGCGGAAGCACAGATACGCAGTATTTT
-,TRBJ1-1,few,TRBV16,CATSLAVAGQAFF,TGTGCCACCTCACTCGCGGTGGCAGGGCAGGCTTTCTTT